This is a list of T cell receptor beta chains from one sample in a study of radiation and T cells in renal cell carcinoma. TCRdb keeps only in-frame clones here, not all; method: immunoSEQ multiplex PCR. The data show about 130,000 clones, with about 88% seen just once and around 13% held by the top ten. The sample was blood, taken from a patient whose treatment included radiotherapy and nephrectomy. Receptors were obtained from a woman aged 50 to 60 with renal cell carcinoma. Each CDR3 is given with its conserved first and last residue. The D gene is left open where the match is weak. Clone sizes are given selectively: once, few, many, or a class where the clone is expanded.

j_call d_call v_call clone_size cdr3_length cdr3_nt cdr3_aa
TRBJ1-1 . TRBV4-1 few 12 TGCGCCAGCAGCCAAGATGGGCTTGAAGCTTTCTTT CASSQDGLEAFF
TRBJ2-1 . TRBV5-1 . 14 TGCGCCAGCAGTGCCCCGCAGGGGAAGAATGAGCAGTTCTTC CASSAPQGKNEQFF
TRBJ2-1 . TRBV5-6 . 12 TGTGCCAGCAGCCGGGTGGTCAATGAGCAGTTCTTC CASSRVVNEQFF
TRBJ2-3 . TRBV5-4 . 15 TGTGCCAGCAGCTTCCCACAGGGAGTATCAGATACGCAGTATTTT CASSFPQGVSDTQYF
TRBJ2-5 . TRBV11-3 . 13 TGTGCCAGCAGCTTCCACAGGGCGGAGACCCAGTACTTC CASSFHRAETQYF
TRBJ2-6 . TRBV5-4 . 18 TGTGCCAGCAGCTTGGGGGCTCAGGCCCTCTCTGGGGCCAACGTCCTGACTTTC CASSLGAQALSGANVLTF
TRBJ1-6 . TRBV30 . 11 TGTGCCTGGAGTAATAATTCACCCCTCCACTTT CAWSNNSPLHF
TRBJ2-3 . TRBV2 . 15 TGTGCCAGCAGTGTCACGGGTCTGAGCACAGATACGCAGTATTTT CASSVTGLSTDTQYF
TRBJ2-5 TRBD2 TRBV7-7 . 15 TGTGCTAGCAGCCCCGGAGCGGGGGGGCAAGAGACCCAGTACTTC CASSPGAGGQETQYF
TRBJ1-1 . TRBV7-2 . 17 TGTGCCAGCAGCTTAATTCCGGGGCAGCCTATGAACACTGAAGCTTTCTTT CASSLIPGQPMNTEAFF
TRBJ1-6 TRBD1 TRBV2 once 15 TGTGCCAGCAGACTTGACAGGGGGCAAAATTCACCCCTCCACTTT CASRLDRGQNSPLHF
TRBJ2-1 TRBD2 TRBV6-6 . 14 TGTGCCAGCAGTTACTCGGGGGGGAGGAATGAGCAGTTCTTC CASSYSGGRNEQFF
TRBJ2-7 TRBD1 TRBV7-9 . 15 TGTGCCAGCAGCTTAGGGGACAGGTCCGCCTACGAGCAGTACTTC CASSLGDRSAYEQYF
TRBJ1-6 . TRBV7-2 once 14 TGTGCCAGCAGCTTTGGGGGAGCGAATTCACCCCTCCACTTT CASSFGGANSPLHF
TRBJ1-1 . TRBV7-2 . 14 TGTGCCAGCAGCTTTACATCCTTGGACACTGAAGCTTTCTTT CASSFTSLDTEAFF
TRBJ1-1 . TRBV7-6 . 13 TGTGCCAGCAGCTCTTACCGGAACACTGAAGCTTTCTTT CASSSYRNTEAFF
TRBJ1-5 . TRBV12-5 . 14 TGTGCTAGTGGTACCGGGACGGTTAATCAGCCCCAGCATTTT CASGTGTVNQPQHF
TRBJ1-1 . TRBV18 . 14 TGTGCCAGCTTACGAGCTGCCCCGAACACTGAAGCTTTCTTT CASLRAAPNTEAFF
TRBJ1-3 . TRBV5-5 . 18 TGTGCCAGCAGCGGGGCGCAGGGTTCGGTATACTCTGGAAACACCATATATTTT CASSGAQGSVYSGNTIYF
TRBJ1-2 . TRBV19 few 12 TGTGCCGCCCTAGACGAGGCGTGGGGCTACACCTTC CAALDEAWGYTF
TRBJ2-5 TRBD1 TRBV5-4 . 15 TGTGCCAGCAGCTTGAAGGGACAGATCGAAAAGACCCAGTACTTC CASSLKGQIEKTQYF
TRBJ1-3 . TRBV15 . 17 TGTGCCACCAGCAGAGATGGGCCAGGAACCTCTGGAAACACCATATATTTT CATSRDGPGTSGNTIYF
TRBJ2-2 . TRBV7-9 . 15 TGTGCCAGCAGCCGATGGACAGTCAACACCGGGGAGCTGTTTTTT CASSRWTVNTGELFF
TRBJ2-3 . TRBV4-1 . 19 TGCGCCAGCAGCCAAGATCGGGCCCGGGCCTCGGGCGGCACAGATACGCAGTATTTT CASSQDRARASGGTDTQYF
TRBJ1-1 . TRBV7-2 . 15 TGTGCCAGCAGCTTAGCGGATTTGGGGAACACTGAAGCTTTCTTT CASSLADLGNTEAFF
TRBJ2-1 . TRBV6-1 . 13 TGTGCCAGCAGTAACAGGTCTCCCAATGAGCAGTTCTTC CASSNRSPNEQFF
TRBJ2-3 . TRBV5-1 once 13 TGCGCCAGCAGCTTGGAGGCTAGGGTGGAGCAGTATTTT CASSLEARVEQYF
TRBJ2-7 TRBD1 TRBV7-9 once 14 TGTGCCAGCTCCTCACGGACAGGTACCTACGAGCAGTACTTC CASSSRTGTYEQYF